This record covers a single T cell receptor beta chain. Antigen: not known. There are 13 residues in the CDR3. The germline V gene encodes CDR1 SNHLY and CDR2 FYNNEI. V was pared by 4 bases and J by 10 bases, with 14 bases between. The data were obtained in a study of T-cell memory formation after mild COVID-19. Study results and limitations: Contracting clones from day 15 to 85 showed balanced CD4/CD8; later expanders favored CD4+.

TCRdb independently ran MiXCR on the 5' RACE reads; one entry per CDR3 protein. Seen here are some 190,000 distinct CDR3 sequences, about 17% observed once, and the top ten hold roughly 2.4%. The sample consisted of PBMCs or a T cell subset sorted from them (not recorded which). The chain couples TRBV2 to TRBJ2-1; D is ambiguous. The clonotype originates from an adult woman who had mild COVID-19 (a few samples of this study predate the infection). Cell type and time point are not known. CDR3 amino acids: CASSATTSPEQFF. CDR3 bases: TGTGCCAGCAGTGCGACCACGTCGCCCGAGCAGTTCTTC.